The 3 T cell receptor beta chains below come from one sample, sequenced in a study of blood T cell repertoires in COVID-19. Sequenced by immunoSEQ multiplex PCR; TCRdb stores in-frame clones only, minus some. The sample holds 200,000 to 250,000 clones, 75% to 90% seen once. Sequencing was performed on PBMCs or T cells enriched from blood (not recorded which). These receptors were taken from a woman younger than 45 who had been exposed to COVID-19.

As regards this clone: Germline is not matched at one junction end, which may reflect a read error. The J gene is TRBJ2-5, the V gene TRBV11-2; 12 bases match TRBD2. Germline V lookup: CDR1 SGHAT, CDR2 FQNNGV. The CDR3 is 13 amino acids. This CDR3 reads CASSTTSGRGQNF. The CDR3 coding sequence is TGTGCCAGCAGCACGACTAGCGGGAGAGGCCAGAACTTC. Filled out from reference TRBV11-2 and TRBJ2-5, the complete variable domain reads EAGVAQSPRYKIIEKRQSVAFWCNPISGHATLYWYQQILGQGPKLLIQFQNNGVVDDSQLPKDRFSAERLKGVDSTLKIQPAKLEDSAVYLCASSTTSGRGQNFGPGTRLLVL.

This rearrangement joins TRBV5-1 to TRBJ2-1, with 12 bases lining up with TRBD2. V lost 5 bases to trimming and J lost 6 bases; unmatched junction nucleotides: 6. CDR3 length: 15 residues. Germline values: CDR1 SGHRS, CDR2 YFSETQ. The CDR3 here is CASRAGTSGLNEQFF. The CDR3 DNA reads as TGCGCCAGCAGGGCCGGGACTAGCGGGCTCAATGAGCAGTTCTTC.

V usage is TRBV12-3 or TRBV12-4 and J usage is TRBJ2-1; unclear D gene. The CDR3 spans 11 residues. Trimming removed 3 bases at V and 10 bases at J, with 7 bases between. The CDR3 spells CASSFRYEQFF. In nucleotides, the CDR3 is TGTGCCAGCAGTTTTCGGTACGAGCAGTTCTTC.